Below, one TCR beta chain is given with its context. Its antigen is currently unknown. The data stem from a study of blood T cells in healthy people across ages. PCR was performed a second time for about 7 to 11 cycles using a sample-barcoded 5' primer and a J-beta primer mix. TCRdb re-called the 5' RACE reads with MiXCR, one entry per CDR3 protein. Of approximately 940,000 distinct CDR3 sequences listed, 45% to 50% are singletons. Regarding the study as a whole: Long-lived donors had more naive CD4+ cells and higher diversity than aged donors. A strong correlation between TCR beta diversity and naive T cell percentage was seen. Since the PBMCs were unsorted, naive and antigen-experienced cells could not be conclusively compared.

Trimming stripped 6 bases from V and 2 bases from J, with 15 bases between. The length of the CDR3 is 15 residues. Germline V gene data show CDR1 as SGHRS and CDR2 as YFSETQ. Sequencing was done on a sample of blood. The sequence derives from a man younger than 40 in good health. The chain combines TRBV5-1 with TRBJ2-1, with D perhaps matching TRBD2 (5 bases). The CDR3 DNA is TGCGCCAGCAAGGGAAGTAGCGCGACCTACAATGAGCAGTTCTTC. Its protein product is CASKGSSATYNEQFF.